The T cell receptor (beta chain) described here comes from a study of T cell changes during pregnancy in multiple sclerosis. Clones were sequenced by immunoSEQ multiplex PCR, and TCRdb holds only the in-frame ones, with some missing. The table lists about 38,000 clones, around 90% of them singletons. CDR3 length: 16 residues. Trimming removed 4 bases from V and 2 bases from J; junction bases left unmatched: 8. Germline V gene sequence: CDR1 ENHRY, CDR2 SYGVKD. The material sequenced was CD4+ T cells from peripheral blood mononuclear cells, taken after pregnancy. This clonotype originated in a female donor in good health, enrolled as a control in a pregnancy study. The chain is built from TRBV10-3 and TRBJ2-1; 7 bases match TRBD2. The CDR3 here is CAISGVGGGPYNEQFF. The CDR3 coding sequence is TGTGCCATCAGTGGGGTTGGGGGGGGACCCTACAATGAGCAGTTCTTC.